One and the same sample provided the 14 T cell receptor beta chains below, sequenced in a study of blood T cell repertoires in COVID-19. Sequencing used immunoSEQ multiplex PCR; TCRdb keeps in-frame clones, though not all of them. The sample lists under 200,000 clones; 88% were seen once. The sequenced material came from peripheral blood. These receptors all stem from a man aged 35 to 55 with active or convalescent COVID-19.

This clone was found once. V usage is TRBV6-1 and J usage is TRBJ1-1; the D gene is possibly TRBD1 (6 bases). Germline-derived CDR1 and CDR2 are MNHNS and SASEGT. V lost 6 bases, J lost 5 bases, and 13 bases lay in between. The CDR3 is made up of 13 amino acids. CDR3: CASSRGGGTEAFF. The CDR3 region has the DNA TGTGCCAGCAGCAGGGGCGGTGGGACTGAAGCTTTCTTT.

In this sample, this clone turned up a few times. This rearrangement joins TRBV6-2 or TRBV6-3 to TRBJ2-7; D unresolved. Deletions cut 3 bases from V and 0 bases from J, with 21 bases between. This CDR3 contains 18 residues. CDR1 MNHEY and CDR2 SVGEGT come from the germline V gene. The CDR3 is CASSYSPPWQASSYEQYF. The CDR3 nucleotides are TGTGCCAGCAGTTATTCCCCCCCCTGGCAGGCGAGCTCCTACGAGCAGTACTTC.

The V gene is TRBV28, the J gene TRBJ1-2; tentative D call: TRBD1 (6 bases). Germline V lookup: CDR1 MDHEN, CDR2 SYDVKM. The CDR3 covers 18 residues. Trimming took 2 bases from V and 4 from J, leaving 23 bases between them. The CDR3 reads CASSLAVSSGGLFYGYTF. DNA of the CDR3: TGTGCCAGCAGTTTAGCGGTGTCGTCGGGGGGCTTGTTCTATGGCTACACCTTC.

The rearrangement links TRBV7-8 to TRBJ2-1, with 10 bases identical to TRBD2. This CDR3 spans 15 amino acids. J lost 9 bases, V lost 4 bases, and 9 bases had no gene match. From germline, CDR1 is SGHVS and CDR2 FQNEAQ. The DNA of the CDR3 is TGTGCCAGCAGCTCGACGGGGACTAGCGTCGGTGAGCAGTTCTTC. Its translation: CASSSTGTSVGEQFF.

The rearrangement joins TRBV7-2 to TRBJ1-1; 8 nucleotides match TRBD1. V trimming: 5 bases; J trimming: 3 bases; junction bases outside the gene matches: 8. The CDR3 spans 15 residues. Germline V gene data show CDR1 as SGHTA and CDR2 as FQGNSA. CDR3 sequence (DNA): TGTGCCAGCAGCCCCTTACAGGGGGTCCACACTGAAGCTTTCTTT. It translates to CASSPLQGVHTEAFF.

The chain carries TRBV7-2 and TRBJ2-7; 7 bases are a match to TRBD2. Germline assignment: CDR1 SGHTA and CDR2 FQGNSA. V was pared by 5 bases and J by 2 bases, with 9 bases of the junction left unmatched. The CDR3 covers 15 residues. DNA of the CDR3: TGTGCCAGCAGCCTAAAAATGGGGGGGGCCTACGAGCAGTACTTC. It encodes CASSLKMGGAYEQYF.

The chain joins TRBV19 to TRBJ1-5, with D unclear. Per germline, CDR1 LNHDA and CDR2 SQIVND (reference sequence). This CDR3 contains 14 residues. Deletions cut 7 bases from V and 1 base from J, with 11 bases between. CDR3 DNA: TGTGCCAGTAAGAACAGTCAAAGCAATCAGCCCCAGCATTTT. It is translated as CASKNSQSNQPQHF.

This chain joins TRBV30 and TRBJ2-1, with D possibly TRBD1 on 5 matching bases. The CDR3 covers 16 residues. The V gene lost 2 bases and the J gene lost 2 bases, with 16 bases spanning the gap. CDR1 is GTSNPN, CDR2 SVGIG, per germline (reference sequence). The CDR3 loop reads CAWSSRAGKPYNEQFF. The CDR3, as DNA: TGTGCCTGGAGTTCTAGGGCAGGGAAGCCCTACAATGAGCAGTTCTTC.

The chain has TRBV11-2 and TRBJ1-5, with D maybe TRBD1 (5 bases). CDR1 is SGHAT, CDR2 FQNNGV, per germline. V was shortened by 5 bases and J by 5 bases, with 10 bases between the two germline ends. CDR3 length: 13 residues. CDR3 residues: CASSNQGYQPQHF. CDR3 sequence (DNA): TGTGCCAGCAGCAACCAGGGATATCAGCCCCAGCATTTT. Using reference TRBV11-2 and TRBJ1-5 for the parts outside the CDR3, the full variable domain is EAGVAQSPRYKIIEKRQSVAFWCNPISGHATLYWYQQILGQGPKLLIQFQNNGVVDDSQLPKDRFSAERLKGVDSTLKIQPAKLEDSAVYLCASSNQGYQPQHFGDGTRLSIL.

This sequence joins TRBV19 and TRBJ1-1; no definite D call. CDR3 length equals 14 residues. V dropped 8 bases and J dropped 1 base, with 14 bases sitting between them. Germline-derived CDR1 and CDR2 are LNHDA and SQIVND (reference sequence). The DNA for the CDR3 is TGTGCCAGTTCTACCCGGAGAGGGAACACTGAAGCTTTCTTT. Translation: CASSTRRGNTEAFF. The full variable domain, rest sourced from reference TRBV19 and TRBJ1-1, is DGGITQSPKYLFRKEGQNVTLSCEQNLNHDAMYWYRQDPGQGLRLIYYSQIVNDFQKGDIAEGYSVSREKKESFPLTVTSAQKNPTAFYLCASSTRRGNTEAFFGQGTRLTVV.

The rearrangement uses TRBV5-1 and TRBJ2-5, with 7 bases aligning to TRBD2. The junction had 11 bases not matched to a gene; V was cut back by 4 bases and J by 8 bases. The CDR3 totals 14 residues. Germline assignment: CDR1 SGHRS and CDR2 YFSETQ. CDR3 loop: CASSGEAGTTTQYF. For the CDR3, the DNA is TGCGCCAGCAGCGGAGAGGCCGGGACTACAACCCAGTACTTC.

Only one count was recorded for this clone. This sequence joins TRBV6-5 and TRBJ1-2; 9 nucleotides align to TRBD1. Germline lookup yields CDR1 MNHEY and CDR2 SVGAGI. This CDR3 is built from 15 residues. V was pared by 6 bases and J by 4 bases, with 9 bases of the junction left unmatched. CDR3 loop: CASSQDRGSIYGYTF. The CDR3 DNA follows: TGTGCCAGCAGCCAAGACAGGGGGTCTATCTATGGCTACACCTTC.

V is TRBV3-1 (or the pseudogene TRBV3-2) and J is TRBJ2-7, with D perhaps matching TRBD1 (6 bases). The CDR3 has 14 residues. The germline V gene encodes CDR1 LGHDT and CDR2 YNNKEL (reference sequence). Between the trimmed V and J ends, which lost 1 base and 3 bases, there was a span of 10 bases. CDR3 in DNA: TGTGCCAGCAGCCAAGTAAGGGGGAACTACGAGCAGTACTTC. Its protein product is CASSQVRGNYEQYF.

The chain links TRBV7-8 to TRBJ1-3, with a possible D match to TRBD1 (5 bases). The germline V gene encodes CDR1 SGHVS and CDR2 FQNEAQ. The CDR3 extends over 15 amino acids. Trimming left V 1 base short and J 4 bases short, with 11 bases between. CDR3 sequence: CASSLGAGIGNTIYF. The CDR3 DNA reads TGTGCCAGCAGCTTAGGGGCAGGGATAGGAAACACCATATATTTT.